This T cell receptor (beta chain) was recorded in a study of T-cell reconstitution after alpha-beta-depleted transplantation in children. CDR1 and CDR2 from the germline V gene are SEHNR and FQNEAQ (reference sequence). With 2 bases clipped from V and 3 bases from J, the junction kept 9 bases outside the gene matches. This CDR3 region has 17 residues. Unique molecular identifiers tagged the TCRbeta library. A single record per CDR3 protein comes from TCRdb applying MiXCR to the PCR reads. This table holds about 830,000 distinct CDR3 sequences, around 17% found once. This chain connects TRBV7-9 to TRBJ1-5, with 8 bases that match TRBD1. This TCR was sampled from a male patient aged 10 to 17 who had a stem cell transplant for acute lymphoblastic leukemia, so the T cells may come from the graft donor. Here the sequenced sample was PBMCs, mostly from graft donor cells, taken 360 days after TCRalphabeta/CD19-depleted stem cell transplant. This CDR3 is CASSLISRGLANQPQHF. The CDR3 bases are TGTGCCAGCAGCTTAATATCCAGGGGGCTTGCCAATCAGCCCCAGCATTTT.